This T cell receptor (beta chain) stems from a study of PD-1 blockade in classical Hodgkin lymphoma. The CDR3 contains 13 residues. Germline CDR1 SNHLY, CDR2 FYNNEI. The junction had 8 bases not matched to a gene; V was cut back by 10 bases and J by 5 bases. The sample holds one count of this clone. Its antigen is not known. Findings of the study overall: What drove the repertoire differences, possibly disease activity or prior therapy, has not been defined. Patients with an early start, nivolumab under 1 year after ASCT, were excluded.

This table comes from immunoSEQ multiplex PCR, and its TCRdb copy is limited to in-frame clones, with some not included. Altogether around 66,000 clones are present, about 64% being singletons, with the ten largest covering roughly 9.1%. Every patient was affected by relapse after autologous stem cell transplantation, while exposure to brentuximab vedotin was not uniform. This specimen consisted of peripheral blood mononuclear cells (PBMCs), obtained before the second cycle of nivolumab. The rearrangement uses TRBV2 and TRBJ1-5, with 7 bases aligning to TRBD1. This clonotype was sampled from a human donor with classical Hodgkin lymphoma. The CDR3: CATKRTGDQPQHF. In nucleotides, the CDR3 is TGTGCCACCAAGAGAACAGGGGATCAGCCCCAGCATTTT.